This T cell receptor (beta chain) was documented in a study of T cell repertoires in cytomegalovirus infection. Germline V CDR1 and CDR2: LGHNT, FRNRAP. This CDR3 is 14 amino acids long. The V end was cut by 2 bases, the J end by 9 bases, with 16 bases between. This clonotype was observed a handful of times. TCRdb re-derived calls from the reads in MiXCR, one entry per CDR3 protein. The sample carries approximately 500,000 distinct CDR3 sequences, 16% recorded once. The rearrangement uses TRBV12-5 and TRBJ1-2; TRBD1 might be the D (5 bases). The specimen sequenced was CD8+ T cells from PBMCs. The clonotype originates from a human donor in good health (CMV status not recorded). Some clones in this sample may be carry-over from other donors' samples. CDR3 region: CASGLFRDDLRYTF. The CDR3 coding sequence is TGTGCTAGTGGTTTGTTTCGGGACGACCTTCGCTACACCTTC.